This is a list of T cell receptor beta chains from one sample in a study of cytomegalovirus exposure and HLA in healthy donors. TCRdb keeps only in-frame clones here, not all; method: immunoSEQ multiplex PCR. The sample has around 170,000 clones, 65% to 80% seen once. The sequencing input was PBMCs. These receptor sequences come from a woman aged 50 to 65 in good health and CMV-seropositive. Both conserved end residues are trimmed from each CDR3. Fields, in order: V gene, CDR3 protein.

TRBV25-1	ASSESGGRFSVF
TRBV19	ASSAELAGGGSSYNEQF
TRBV27	ASPPWPGWYEQY
TRBV19	ASMYPYNYGYT
TRBV6-1	ASSVGTGVGETQY
TRBV11-3	ASSATGPENEQF
TRBV28	ASLGLAAYNEQF
TRBV9	ASSAGQGRTEAF
TRBV28	ASSLAGAEKLF
TRBV15	ATSKRHSGANGLT
TRBV29-1	SALTTANTEAF
TRBV6-5	ASSASRGNTEAF
TRBV19	ASTVQGNLMNTEAF
TRBV7-9	ASSLGGTSYEQY
TRBV7-9	ASSLVEQPQH
TRBV2	ASREQGKMDEQY
TRBV10-3	AISDVGGSNQPQH
TRBV7-6	ASSLGSPSGSYEQY
TRBV6-1	ASSEGQVNQPQH
TRBV5-1	ASSLARVEQF
TRBV30	AWSAGNTEAF
TRBV30	AYTGQGATEAF
TRBV30	AWSRTVNYGYT
TRBV19	ASSISPQVYEQY